What follows are 32 T cell receptor beta chains derived from one specimen sequenced in a study of T-cell reconstitution after alpha-beta-depleted transplantation in children. During its preparation, the TCRbeta library received unique molecular identifiers. TCRdb used MiXCR to reprocess the PCR reads, holding one entry per CDR3 protein. The profile shows about 230,000 distinct CDR3 sequences, over 9.5% of them singletons. The sequences come from PBMCs from the stem cell graft donor, collected from the stem cell graft. The source of these receptors is a human donor who donated a stem cell graft to a child with SCID.

This clonotype was observed many times. Germline and junction disagree at one end, which may indicate a read error. This rearrangement joins TRBV20-1 to TRBJ1-1; tentative D call: TRBD1 (5 bases). This CDR3 contains 13 residues. Germline V gene lookup returns CDR1 DFQATT and CDR2 SNEGSKA (reference sequence). This CDR3 is CSARAGRNSEAFF. The DNA for the CDR3 is TGCAGTGCCAGGGCTGGGAGGAACTCTGAAGCTTTCTTT.

The rearrangement joins TRBV10-3 to TRBJ2-3; the match to TRBD2 covers 12 bases. J gave up 4 bases and V 6 bases, and 8 bases lay outside the gene matches. CDR1 is ENHRY and CDR2 is SYGVKD in the germline V gene. The CDR3 runs to 16 residues. This chain's CDR3 is CAISPTSGGSPDTQYF. The CDR3 DNA reads as TGTGCCATCAGCCCTACTAGCGGGGGGTCGCCAGATACGCAGTATTTT.

This clonotype was recorded many times. The CDR3 reads CAGQGAPNEKLFF. In DNA form, the CDR3 reads TGTGCCGGCCAGGGGGCTCCTAATGAAAAACTGTTTTTT. This chain joins TRBV5-5 and TRBJ1-4, with 8 bases aligning to TRBD1. The trim removed 10 bases at V and 3 bases at J, leaving 5 bases unmatched. CDR1 is SGHKS, CDR2 YYEKEE, per germline (reference sequence). The CDR3 spans 13 residues.

Only a few counts were recorded for this clonotype. The chain links TRBV2 to TRBJ2-2; D perhaps matches TRBD1 (5 bases). V lost 5 bases and J lost 4, with 11 bases in between. CDR1 is SNHLY and CDR2 is FYNNEI in the germline V gene. The CDR3 is 14 residues long. CDR3: CASSRMTVTGELFF. CDR3 bases: TGTGCCAGCAGTCGGATGACAGTCACCGGGGAGCTGTTTTTT.

A word on this clonotype: A much larger clone differs from this one at a single base, so this may be a read error. This chain links TRBV12-3 or TRBV12-4 with TRBJ2-2; TRBD1 matches 7 bases. This CDR3 contains 19 residues. J was trimmed by 1 base and V by 8 bases; bases with no gene match: 19. CDR3 nucleotides: TGTGCCAGCTGGGGCCTTCCGGGGACAGCGTCTAGGAACACCGGGGAGCTGTTTTTT. Protein: CASWGLPGTASRNTGELFF.

This clonotype was counted at least ten times. The chain combines TRBV5-1 with TRBJ1-5, with 10 bases aligning to TRBD1. Trimming cost V 4 bases and J 4 bases; bases outside gene matches: 8. CDR3 length: 16 amino acids. Germline loops: CDR1 SGHRS, CDR2 YFSETQ. CDR3 residues: CASSPPGTGVNQPQHF. The CDR3, as DNA: TGCGCCAGCAGCCCCCCCGGGACAGGGGTAAATCAGCCCCAGCATTTT.

This clonotype showed up many times. The V call is TRBV7-2, the J call TRBJ2-5; D is uncertain. CDR3 length: 14 amino acids. Between the trimmed V and J ends, which lost 3 bases and 5 bases, there was a span of 13 bases. Germline loops: CDR1 SGHTA, CDR2 FQGNSA. The CDR3 DNA reads TGTGCCAGCAGCTTCCTAGAGATGATTGAGACCCAGTACTTC. It encodes CASSFLEMIETQYF.

V usage is TRBV5-1 and J usage is TRBJ2-5; perhaps TRBD2 as D (5 bases). Germline V lookup: CDR1 SGHRS, CDR2 YFSETQ. The length of the CDR3 is 14 residues. Trimming pared 4 bases from V and 5 bases from J, leaving 15 bases between. The CDR3 is CASSPGGRSETQYF. The DNA for the CDR3 is TGCGCCAGCAGCCCTGGTGGGAGATCGGAGACCCAGTACTTC.

This clonotype has more than one count but fewer than ten. V is TRBV6-2 or TRBV6-3 and J is TRBJ2-7, with D tentatively TRBD1 (5 bases). Trimming removed 5 bases at V and 2 bases at J, with 22 bases between. The germline V gene encodes CDR1 MNHEY and CDR2 SVGEGT. The CDR3 contains 17 residues. The CDR3 DNA follows: TGTGCCAGCAGTCCCACGGACAAAGCCTTCCAAACCTACGAGCAGTACTTC. Amino acid sequence: CASSPTDKAFQTYEQYF.

This clonotype has at least ten counts. The rearrangement uses TRBV5-4 and TRBJ1-1; no clear D gene. CDR3 size: 16 residues. Germline V gene lookup returns CDR1 SGHNT and CDR2 YYREEE (reference sequence). Between the trimmed V and J ends, which lost 4 bases and 0 bases, there was a span of 16 bases. The CDR3 nucleotides are TGTGCCAGCAGCCCCTGGGGAGCAGAAGTGAACACTGAAGCTTTCTTT. Protein: CASSPWGAEVNTEAFF.

This clonotype occurred many times. The V gene is TRBV28, the J gene TRBJ1-5; D call uncertain. This CDR3 is built from 15 residues. CDR1 and CDR2 (germline): MDHEN, SYDVKM. Between the trimmed V and J ends, which lost 6 bases and 6 bases, there was a span of 18 bases. The CDR3 region has the DNA TGTGCCAGCAGCCCCAAGAGGGCTGGCGCTCAGCCCCAGCATTTT. Translating gives CASSPKRAGAQPQHF.

On this clonotype itself: The junction and the germline gene differ at one end; a read error may be behind it. This chain uses TRBV9 with TRBJ1-1, with D possibly matching TRBD1 (6 bases). Germline CDR1 is SGDLS and CDR2 is YYNGEE. The CDR3 is 16 residues long. The CDR3 reads CASSASATGQYTEAFF. In DNA form, the CDR3 reads TGTGCCAGCAGCGCCTCAGCTACAGGGCAGTACACTGAAGCTTTCTTC.

This clonotype was detected many times. The rearrangement uses TRBV7-2 and TRBJ1-2; tentative D call: TRBD1 (6 bases). V lost 3 bases, J lost 4 bases, and 18 bases lay in between. Germline V lookup: CDR1 SGHTA, CDR2 FQGNSA. The CDR3 covers 16 residues. In DNA, the CDR3 is TGTGCCAGCAGCTTCACGGGGGGACAACCGTTCTATGGCTACACCTTC. Translation: CASSFTGGQPFYGYTF.

In its sample, this clonotype was seen many times. V usage is TRBV6-1 and J usage is TRBJ2-5; TRBD1 or TRBD2 may be the D gene (6 bases each). Germline V lookup: CDR1 MNHNS, CDR2 SASEGT. V was pared by 3 bases and J by 4 bases, with 15 bases between. This CDR3 has 15 residues. The CDR3 bases are TGTGCCAGCAGTGATTCCCCGGGGGCTGGAGAGACCCAGTACTTC. This codes for CASSDSPGAGETQYF.

Many counts were recorded for this clonotype. The gene calls are TRBV5-1 and TRBJ2-6; D is ambiguous. V lost 0 bases and J lost 0, with 19 bases in between. Germline V gene data show CDR1 as SGHRS and CDR2 as YFSETQ. The CDR3 runs to 20 residues. Here the CDR3 DNA reads TGCGCCAGCAGCTTGGCCCTGTCAACAGTCAGTTACTCTGGGGCCAACGTCCTGACTTTC. Its translation: CASSLALSTVSYSGANVLTF. Full variable domain (outside the CDR3, taken from reference TRBV5-1 and TRBJ2-6): KAGVTQTPRYLIKTRGQQVTLSCSPISGHRSVSWYQQTPGQGLQFLFEYFSETQRNKGNFPGRFSGRQFSNSRSEMNVSTLELGDSALYLCASSLALSTVSYSGANVLTFGAGSRLTVL.

This clonotype was seen at least ten times. The CDR3 is CASREFGPEGNSPLHF. The CDR3 DNA reads as TGTGCCAGCCGGGAATTCGGGCCAGAAGGGAATTCACCCCTCCACTTT. The chain carries TRBV6-1 and TRBJ1-6, with unresolved D. Trimming took off 8 bases at V and 7 bases at J, with 21 bases between the two ends. The CDR3 has 16 amino acids. Germline loops: CDR1 MNHNS, CDR2 SASEGT.

Ten or more counts support this clonotype. The CDR3 protein is CASSVENTGELFF. The CDR3 DNA follows: TGTGCCAGCAGTGTGGAGAACACCGGGGAGCTGTTTTTT. The V and J genes are TRBV2 and TRBJ2-2; D gene ambiguous. The CDR3 extends over 13 amino acids. V lost 4 bases and J 1 base, leaving 4 bases between the germline ends. From germline, CDR1 is SNHLY and CDR2 FYNNEI.

This clonotype was picked up many times. The chain joins TRBV20-1 to TRBJ2-3; 9 bases map to TRBD2. The CDR3 totals 16 residues. Looked up from germline, CDR1 is DFQATT and CDR2 is SNEGSKA (reference sequence). V shed 0 bases and J 3 bases; nucleotides not matched to a gene: 7. CDR3 DNA: TGCAGTGCTAGAGATACCCTAGCGGGGTATACAGATACGCAGTATTTT. This sequence encodes CSARDTLAGYTDTQYF.

This clonotype was recorded many times. The rearrangement uses TRBV7-2 and TRBJ1-1, with no clear D. Trimming cost V 5 bases and J 2 bases, with 15 bases left between them. The CDR3 runs 15 residues. Germline V gives CDR1 SGHTA, CDR2 FQGNSA. CDR3 residues: CASSPLFGGNTEAFF. CDR3 coding DNA: TGTGCCAGCAGCCCCCTTTTTGGAGGTAACACTGAAGCTTTCTTT.

The chain uses TRBV11-2 and TRBJ2-2; a weak D match, TRBD1 (7 bases). This CDR3 is 14 amino acids long. CDR1 is SGHAT and CDR2 is FQNNGV in the germline V gene. V lost 7 bases, J lost 7 bases, and 16 bases lay in between. The CDR3 nucleotides are TGTGCCAGCAAACTCCAGGGGGAGGTCGGGGAGCTGTTTTTT. Protein product: CASKLQGEVGELFF.

This clonotype was seen repeatedly, ten times or more. The chain recombines TRBV7-2 with TRBJ2-7, with TRBD1 matching over 9 bases. This CDR3 spans 15 amino acids. The trim removed 6 bases at V and 4 bases at J, leaving 10 bases unmatched. Germline-derived CDR1 and CDR2 are SGHTA and FQGNSA. This chain's CDR3 is CASSLTGTGPYEQYF. CDR3 bases: TGTGCCAGCAGTTTAACCGGGACAGGGCCTTACGAGCAGTACTTC. The entire variable domain, with the rest obtained from reference TRBV7-2 and TRBJ2-7, is as follows: GAGVSQSPSNKVTEKGKDVELRCDPISGHTALYWYRQSLGQGLEFLIYFQGNSAPDKSGLPSDRFSAERTGGSVSTLTIQRTQQEDSAVYLCASSLTGTGPYEQYFGPGTRLTVT.

V and J are TRBV11-1 and TRBJ2-7, with unresolved D. This CDR3 is 14 amino acids long. V was clipped by 5 bases and J by 3 bases, with 14 bases between them. Germline V gives CDR1 SGHAT, CDR2 FQDESV (reference sequence). CDR3 DNA sequence: TGTGCCAGCAGCCCGGGTGCTATTAACTACGAGCAGTACTTC. Its protein product is CASSPGAINYEQYF.

The chain combines TRBV7-8 with TRBJ2-3; no firm D call. In germline, CDR1 is SGHVS, CDR2 FQNEAQ. CDR3 size: 14 residues. V shed 4 bases and J shed 0 bases, with 8 bases lying between them. This chain's CDR3 is CASSSKTSTDTQYF. The CDR3 DNA follows: TGTGCCAGCAGCTCCAAGACTAGCACAGATACGCAGTATTTT.

This clonotype occurred many times. One junction end disagrees with the germline gene, perhaps due to a read error. This rearrangement joins TRBV20-1 to TRBJ1-2; the D gene is possibly TRBD1 (6 bases). Germline CDR1 and CDR2: DFQATT and SNEGSKA (reference sequence). The CDR3 contains 15 residues. CDR3 sequence: CSARDGPGAKYGYTF. CDR3 DNA: TGCAGTGCTAGAGATGGACCGGGGGCTAAGTATGGCTACACCTTC.

In its sample, this clonotype was seen many times. J is TRBJ1-1 and V is TRBV6-5, with D unclear. The CDR3 loop spans 15 amino acids. With 3 bases removed from V and 4 bases from J, the gap between germline ends came to 15 bases. The V gene's germline CDR1 is MNHEY and CDR2 SVGAGI. The CDR3 sequence is CASSYPGEAGTEAFF. CDR3 nucleotide sequence: TGTGCCAGCAGTTATCCCGGTGAGGCGGGCACTGAAGCTTTCTTT.

This clonotype has ten or more counts. The chain uses TRBV20-1 and TRBJ2-7; tentative D call: TRBD1 (6 bases). The CDR3 contains 13 residues. V lost 0 bases and J lost 4, with 10 bases in between. Germline V CDR1 and CDR2: DFQATT, SNEGSKA (reference sequence). The CDR3 DNA is TGCAGTGCTAGAGACAGGGGACGGTACGAGCAGTACTTC. Its protein is CSARDRGRYEQYF.

This clonotype has a count of ten or more. The V gene is TRBV5-1, the J gene TRBJ2-1; D is unclear. Germline V gene lookup returns CDR1 SGHRS and CDR2 YFSETQ. The germline V and J ends were trimmed by 6 bases and 8 bases, with 9 bases remaining between them. CDR3 length: 11 amino acids. CDR3 amino acids: CASNLSDEQFF. Written as DNA, the CDR3 is TGCGCCAGCAACCTCTCGGATGAGCAGTTCTTC.

This clonotype showed up many times. The chain employs TRBV2 and TRBJ2-7; the D gene is possibly TRBD2 (5 bases). The CDR3 covers 12 residues. Germline CDR1 and CDR2: SNHLY and FYNNEI. V was trimmed by 4 bases and J by 12 bases, leaving 16 bases between them. This chain's CDR3 is CASSGLRDFLYF. CDR3 nucleotides: TGTGCCAGCAGTGGGCTACGGGATTTCCTGTACTTC.

This clonotype occurred many times. CDR3 DNA sequence: TGTGCCAGCAGCGAACAGGGGGCAGACACTGAAGCTTTCTTT. Its protein product is CASSEQGADTEAFF. V is TRBV7-3 and J is TRBJ1-1; 9 bases align to TRBD1. The junction had 4 bases not matched to a gene; V was cut back by 5 bases and J by 3 bases. The CDR3 is made up of 14 amino acids. Germline V gene sequence: CDR1 SGHTA, CDR2 FQGTGA.

This chain connects TRBV5-1 to TRBJ2-3; 13 bases are a match to TRBD2. CDR1 and CDR2 (germline): SGHRS, YFSETQ. This CDR3 is 16 amino acids long. Losses at the gene ends were 4 bases for V and 2 bases for J; bases not matched to a gene: 4. CDR3 in amino acids: CASSLGTSGVTDTQYF. CDR3 nucleotides: TGCGCCAGCAGCCTCGGGACTAGCGGGGTCACAGATACGCAGTATTTT.

This clonotype was seen at least ten times. The chain uses TRBV12-3 or TRBV12-4 and TRBJ1-2; the match to TRBD1 covers 8 bases. V was clipped by 6 bases and J by 4 bases; unmatched bases: 7. The length of the CDR3 is 14 residues. The CDR3 region has the DNA TGTGCCAGCAGCCCTCGGACAGGGCCCTATGGCTACACCTTC. Protein sequence: CASSPRTGPYGYTF.

This clonotype was seen at least ten times. The V and J genes are TRBV7-2 and TRBJ1-1, with TRBD1 as a possible D gene (5 bases). This CDR3 has 15 amino acids. Germline V CDR1 and CDR2: SGHTA, FQGNSA. V lost 5 bases and J lost 1, with 14 bases in between. The CDR3 protein is CASSPRTSRNTEAFF. The DNA for the CDR3 is TGTGCCAGCAGCCCCAGGACATCCAGGAACACTGAAGCTTTCTTT.